This TCR beta chain originates from a study of T cell repertoires in ileal Crohn's disease (dated by TCRdb to about 2019). Looking at the study overall: Median disease duration was about eight years, and about 36% of patients were identified as active smokers at the time of surgery. All patients had surgery for a complication: stricturing disease in roughly 60% and penetrating disease in roughly 40%. A total of around 170 mucosal samples from some 57 patients were sequenced, collected from several sites on the surgical specimen as well as at postoperative endoscopy. A Rutgeerts score above i0 was used to define endoscopic postoperative recurrence. Running in parallel with the study was a multicentre cohort set up to find predictors of early endoscopic recurrence following ileocolonic resection. About half of the patients received postoperative therapy: about a dozen received thiopurines and 18 received anti-TNF agents. A prospective multicentre cohort supplied the roughly 57 Crohn's disease patients whose TCR repertoires were analysed. Points the paper makes about the study in general: More high-frequency clones were carried by sorted CD8 T cells than by CD4 T cells, suggesting that mucosal expansions were mainly CD8. Mucosal CD4 and CD8 T cells were sorted and sequenced only in a subgroup of patients, the size of which was not stated. Higher percentages of high-frequency clones at the time of surgery were linked to endoscopic recurrence, and every patient with clonality above 26.8% (18/57) had recurrence. Compared with non-smokers, patients who were active smokers at surgery showed a significantly higher proportion of clonal expansions (roughly 24% vs 19%, p=0.02).

About this clone: What antigen it recognizes has not been identified. No much larger clone is present one base from it, and per-base qualities are unavailable.

From cysteine to phenylalanine, the CDR3 is 16 amino acids long. The kept DNA is CDR3 alone, 48 bases in frame from the first base. In the germline V gene, CDR1 corresponds to SGHDT and CDR2 to YYEEEE. The V and J ends are trimmed by 2 bases and 4 bases, leaving 13 bases between them. For commercial TCRB immunosequencing, approximately 460 nanograms of biopsy DNA were submitted for each sample. Adaptive Biotechnology amplified CDR3 regions from genomic DNA with a two-step multiplex PCR that controlled for amplification bias. The first PCR used primers for every V and J gene segment; the second PCR added barcodes and Illumina adapters. CDR3 libraries were sequenced using an Illumina instrument. The study's own analysis went as follows. Analysis combined the vendor-provided pipelines with custom analysis of raw data in R/Bioconductor under R version 3.3.0. Clonality, ranging from 0 to 1, was calculated as the inverse of the normalised Shannon entropy of all productive clones. High-frequency clones were defined as the share of the repertoire occupied by the top 100 clones, with only clones passing a 95% confidence test being retained. Overlap between samples was measured with the Morisita-Horn index, while repertoire diversity was measured with the Simpson index. The table was pulled from immuneACCESS by TCRdb, which kept in-frame rearrangements only. Such tables lose some clones; where checked, under half of the loss comes from unresolved V genes, and the rest has no known cause. That table gives V, J and clone size, and the DNA gave D and trimming. Within this sample are roughly 5,300 clones, with more than 75% of them counted one time only. Together, the top ten hold around 15% of the sample.

Adults with ileal or ileocolonic Crohn's disease for whom ileocolonic resection was indicated were considered eligible. Whole ileal mucosal biopsies were stored frozen at -80°C before DNA extraction. Genomic DNA was extracted from frozen whole biopsies with a TRizol-based method and quantified on a NanoDrop 2000 spectrophotometer. The sequence joins TRBV5-6 to TRBJ2-6, with a weak D call of TRBD1 (6 bases match). The sample consisted of ileal tissue. This clonotype was sampled from an adult with Crohn's disease. The nucleotides read TGTGCCAGCAGCTTCACAAGGACAGCAGGGGCCAACGTCCTGACTTTC. Its protein product is CASSFTRTAGANVLTF.